This is a list of T cell receptor beta chains from one sample in a study of blood T cell repertoires in COVID-19. Libraries were prepared by immunoSEQ multiplex PCR; TCRdb keeps only in-frame clonotypes and omits some of them. The data hold some 97,000 clones, with about 91% observed a single time. Sequencing input: peripheral blood. Receptors were obtained from a human donor in a cohort sampled during active COVID-19. Each CDR3 is given with its conserved first and last residue. Fields, in order: clone size, V gene, D gene, J gene, CDR3 DNA, CDR3 protein. The D gene is left open where the match is weak. A row's size may be missing; if present it is once, few, many or a size class.

-,TRBV28,-,TRBJ2-7,TGTGCCAGCAGACTACTTAACAGGGGAGGCGAGCAGTACTTC,CASRLLNRGGEQYF
-,TRBV5-6,TRBD1,TRBJ1-5,TGTGCCAGCAGCAAGGGCGGACAGGTTAATAGCAATCAGCCCCAGCATTTT,CASSKGGQVNSNQPQHF
-,TRBV3-1/TRBV3-2,-,TRBJ1-5,TGTGCCAGCAGCCAAGATGCCAGACATAGCAATCAGCCCCAGCATTTT,CASSQDARHSNQPQHF
few,TRBV30,-,TRBJ1-5,TGTGCCTGGAGTGGGGGGAGGGATCAGCCCCAGCATTTT,CAWSGGRDQPQHF
-,TRBV5-1,-,TRBJ2-5,TGCGCCAGCAGGGGGGGGCCCCGACAAGAGACCCAGTACTTC,CASRGGPRQETQYF
-,TRBV5-4,TRBD2,TRBJ2-3,TGTGCCAGCAGCTTGGGACTAGCGGGAGGGACAGATACGCAGTATTTT,CASSLGLAGGTDTQYF
once,TRBV19,TRBD1,TRBJ1-2,TGTGCCAGTAGTCCGACAGGGGGCGTCGGCTACACCTTC,CASSPTGGVGYTF
-,TRBV9,TRBD1,TRBJ1-5,TGTGCCAGCAGCGCAACGACAGGGGTTAATCAGCCCCAGCATTTT,CASSATTGVNQPQHF
-,TRBV21-1,-,TRBJ1-5,TGTGCCAGCCGTGGACAGTCCGTGTATAGCAATCAGCCCCAGCATTTT,CASRGQSVYSNQPQHF
-,TRBV19,-,TRBJ2-2,TGTGCCAGTAGTCCGGGGGGACATACGACCGGGGAGCTGTTTTTT,CASSPGGHTTGELFF
-,TRBV6-5,-,TRBJ2-1,TGTGCCAGCATAGGGACTTCACTCTACAATGAGCAGTTCTTC,CASIGTSLYNEQFF
-,TRBV2,TRBD2,TRBJ2-3,TGTGCCAGCAGTGCTGACCCGGGACTAGCGGGAGGGATTAGCACAGATACGCAGTATTTT,CASSADPGLAGGISTDTQYF
-,TRBV19,-,TRBJ1-5,TGTGCCAGTAGTGTGAACAGGGTATATAGCAATCAGCCCCAGCATTTT,CASSVNRVYSNQPQHF
few,TRBV4-1,-,TRBJ2-1,TGCGCCAGCAGCCCCTACACCGCGGGCTACAATGAGCAGTTCTTC,CASSPYTAGYNEQFF
-,TRBV5-4,-,TRBJ2-7,TGTGCCAGCAGCTCCCGGAGGACCTCCTACGAGCAGTACTTC,CASSSRRTSYEQYF
once,TRBV10-3,-,TRBJ2-7,TGTGCCATCAGTGAGTCGCTAGGACTGGCCTACGAGCAGTACTTC,CAISESLGLAYEQYF
-,TRBV11-2,-,TRBJ1-2,TGTGCCAGCAGCTCACCTCGGAGATCTAACTATGGCTACACCTTC,CASSSPRRSNYGYTF
-,TRBV27,-,TRBJ2-3,TGTGCCAGCAGTATCTACCGGGGCACAGATACGCAGTATTTT,CASSIYRGTDTQYF
-,TRBV10-3,-,TRBJ2-7,TGTGCCATCAGTTTCGCAGGGGTGGGCGAGCAGTACTTC,CAISFAGVGEQYF
-,TRBV21-1,-,TRBJ2-7,TGTGCCAGCAGCCCAAACCTCGCTAAACGGGAGGACTCCTACGAGCAGTACTTC,CASSPNLAKREDSYEQYF
once,TRBV5-1,-,TRBJ2-3,TGCGCCAGCAGCGCGCAGTTTAGCAGCCTTAGCACAGATACGCAGTATTTT,CASSAQFSSLSTDTQYF
-,TRBV30,-,TRBJ2-5,TGTGCCTGGAGTGTATGGCAGGGTAGGGAGACCCAGTACTTC,CAWSVWQGRETQYF
-,TRBV18,TRBD1,TRBJ1-1,TGTGCCAGCTCGGGGGGACAGTCGAACACTGAAGCTTTCTTT,CASSGGQSNTEAFF
once,TRBV7-6,TRBD2,TRBJ2-3,TGTGCCAGCAGCCCTGTTGGTCTAGCGGGGGGAAATACGCAGTATTTT,CASSPVGLAGGNTQYF
once,TRBV6-2/TRBV6-3,-,TRBJ1-6,TGTGCCAGCAGTATGGGGCCGGGCTCACCCCTCCACTTT,CASSMGPGSPLHF
-,TRBV25-1,-,TRBJ2-7,TGTGCCAGCAGTGCCGGATGGAGCTCCTACGAGCAGTACTTC,CASSAGWSSYEQYF
-,TRBV19,-,TRBJ2-1,TGTGCCTCCCCCTGGCCATTCCCCAACAATGAGCAGTTCTTC,CASPWPFPNNEQFF
-,TRBV9,-,TRBJ2-5,TGTGCCAGCAGCGTTTCAGAACAAGAGACCCAGTACTTC,CASSVSEQETQYF
-,TRBV5-1,-,TRBJ2-2,TGCGCCAGCAGCCTTACTAACACCGGGGAGCTGTTTTTT,CASSLTNTGELFF
-,TRBV6-4,-,TRBJ2-7,TGTGCCACAGGACAATTAACCACCTACGAGCAGTACTTC,CATGQLTTYEQYF
-,TRBV9,TRBD1,TRBJ1-4,TGTGCCAGCAGCCCGAGGGGGCAGGGGACTAATGAAAAACTGTTTTTT,CASSPRGQGTNEKLFF
-,TRBV5-1,TRBD2,TRBJ2-4,TGCGCCAGCAGCTTGGCCGGGCTAGCGGGAGGCCAGGGACGTTCTCCCAAAAACATTCAGTACTTC,CASSLAGLAGGQGRSPKNIQYF
once,TRBV9,-,TRBJ2-3,TGTGCCAGCAGCGGCCAAGGAGGAGATACGCAGTATTTT,CASSGQGGDTQYF
-,TRBV2,-,TRBJ2-5,TGTGCCAGCAGGTGGGCCCGTTCTGGTGAAGAGACCCAGTACTTC,CASRWARSGEETQYF
-,TRBV7-2,-,TRBJ2-3,TGTGCCAGCAGCTTACAAGTTTCCCGGACGCAGTATTTT,CASSLQVSRTQYF
-,TRBV14,-,TRBJ1-1,TGTGCCAGCAGCTGGGGGGTAGGTTTGAACACTGAAGCTTTCTTT,CASSWGVGLNTEAFF
-,TRBV11-2,TRBD2,TRBJ2-1,TGTGCCAGCAGCAGTCGACTAGCGGGATACAATGAGCAGTTCTTC,CASSSRLAGYNEQFF
-,TRBV6-1,-,TRBJ1-2,TGTGCCAGCAGTGAGACAGCTAACTATGGCTACACCTTC,CASSETANYGYTF
-,TRBV28,TRBD2,TRBJ2-7,TGTGCCAGCAGACGCGGGAGGGCCTACGAGCAGTACTTC,CASRRGRAYEQYF
-,TRBV14,TRBD1,TRBJ2-1,TGTGCCAGCAGCCGGGACAGGGCAGGCGAGCAGTTCTTC,CASSRDRAGEQFF
-,TRBV7-9,TRBD1,TRBJ2-1,TGTGCCAGCAGCTTAACTTCAGGCCGGACAGGGCACTTCCATGAGCAGTTCTTC,CASSLTSGRTGHFHEQFF
-,TRBV10-2,TRBD2,TRBJ2-4,TGCGCCACCTATTCGCCTACTAGCGGGAGGGAGAAAAACATTCAGTACTTC,CATYSPTSGREKNIQYF
-,TRBV5-8,-,TRBJ2-6,TGTGCCAGCAGCTTTGGCCCTGGGGCCAACGTCCTGACTTTC,CASSFGPGANVLTF
-,TRBV25-1,-,TRBJ1-1,TGTGCCAGCAGTGTCAAAGGGGCCACTGAAGCTTTCTTT,CASSVKGATEAFF
-,TRBV5-1,-,TRBJ1-5,TGCGCCAGCAGCTTGGATACGGGGGGGTATCAGCCCCAGCATTTT,CASSLDTGGYQPQHF
-,TRBV5-1,TRBD1,TRBJ2-2,TGCGCCAGCAGCACCCGACAGGGAGACACCGGGGAGCTGTTTTTT,CASSTRQGDTGELFF
-,TRBV11-1,-,TRBJ2-5,TGTGCCAGCAGCTTACCCCTAGTGCCAGAGACCCAGTACTTC,CASSLPLVPETQYF
-,TRBV6-6,-,TRBJ1-5,TGTGCCAGCACTCGAGGAGCCGGGACACCGAGCAATCAGCCCCAGCATTTT,CASTRGAGTPSNQPQHF
-,TRBV28,-,TRBJ1-1,TGTGCCAGCAGTTTTTGGAGTGGCAGCAACACTGAAGCTTTCTTT,CASSFWSGSNTEAFF
-,TRBV11-3,-,TRBJ2-3,TGTGCCAGCAGCTTAGGCGGCCATACGCAGTATTTT,CASSLGGHTQYF
-,TRBV6-5,-,TRBJ2-7,TGTGCCAGCAGTTACTCTGTACAGGCCTACGAGCAGTACTTC,CASSYSVQAYEQYF
-,TRBV18,-,TRBJ2-1,TGTGCCAGCTCTCGCCGGGACTACAATGAGCAGTTCTTC,CASSRRDYNEQFF
-,TRBV5-1,-,TRBJ2-7,TGCGCCAGCAGCTTAGGAGGGGGCAGCTCCTACGAGCAGTACTTC,CASSLGGGSSYEQYF
once,TRBV10-3,TRBD1,TRBJ1-6,TGTGCCATCAGTGAGACAGGGGGACGGTCACCCCTCCACTTT,CAISETGGRSPLHF
-,TRBV11-2,TRBD1,TRBJ2-5,TGTGCCAGCAGCTCCCAGGGACAGACTACCCAAGAGACCCAGTACTTC,CASSSQGQTTQETQYF
-,TRBV15,TRBD2,TRBJ2-1,TGTGCCACCAGCAGAGGTGGACTAGCGGGCCATGAGCAGTTCTTC,CATSRGGLAGHEQFF
-,TRBV6-5,-,TRBJ2-7,TGTGCCAGCACACAGTCCTACGAGCAGTACTTC,CASTQSYEQYF
-,TRBV6-2/TRBV6-3,-,TRBJ1-2,TGTGCCAGCAGCGATGGGCAAGGCTACACCTTC,CASSDGQGYTF
-,TRBV7-2,TRBD1,TRBJ1-2,TGTGCCAGCAGCCTAGACAGGGGGCGTGCAAACTATGGCTACACCTTC,CASSLDRGRANYGYTF